A single sample is the source of the 16 T cell receptor beta chains below, sequenced in a study of blood T cells in healthy people across ages. A second PCR, run for roughly 6 to 11 cycles, used a sample-barcoded 5' primer plus a J-beta primer mix. A single record per CDR3 protein comes from TCRdb applying MiXCR to the 5' RACE reads. The sample lists about 800,000 distinct CDR3 sequences, more than 35% occurring once. The sequenced material came from blood. The receptors shown here come from a man aged 80 or over in good health.

This sequence joins TRBV25-1 and TRBJ2-2; TRBD1 agrees at 9 bases. The CDR3 covers 15 residues. V lost 7 bases and J lost 1; bases outside the gene matches: 4. Looked up from germline, CDR1 is MGHDK and CDR2 is SYGVNS. In DNA, the CDR3 is TGTGCCAGCACTCCGGGACAGGGGAACACCGGGGAGCTGTTTTTT. Translation: CASTPGQGNTGELFF. Variable domain in full (rest from reference TRBV25-1 and TRBJ2-2): EADIYQTPRYLVIGTGKKITLECSQTMGHDKMYWYQQDPGMELHLIHYSYGVNSTEKGDLSSESTVSRIRTEHFPLTLESARPSHTSQYLCASTPGQGNTGELFFGEGSRLTVL.

DNA for the CDR3: TGCAGTGCTAGGGGTCAGGGGTTCGGTACGCAGTATTTT. Protein sequence: CSARGQGFGTQYF. The genes are TRBV20-1 and TRBJ2-3, with a tentative D call TRBD1 (6 bases). Trimming removed 3 bases from V and 8 bases from J, with 15 bases in between. The CDR3 length is 13 residues. Germline V gene sequence: CDR1 DFQATT, CDR2 SNEGSKA (reference sequence).

This clonotype was observed at least ten times. V is TRBV9 and J is TRBJ2-3; 10 bases are a match to TRBD1. The CDR3 has 16 residues. J lost 5 bases, V lost 3 bases, and 9 bases had no gene match. CDR1 and CDR2 (germline): SGDLS, YYNGEE. The CDR3 loop reads CASSAGDRGREDTQYF. The CDR3 coding sequence is TGTGCCAGCAGCGCCGGAGACAGGGGGCGGGAAGATACGCAGTATTTT.

The table lists this clonotype with a few counts. A read error may account for a junction end that differs from germline. This sequence joins TRBV6-5 and TRBJ2-5; D perhaps matches TRBD1 (5 bases). CDR3 length: 16 residues. The germline gives CDR1 MNHEY, CDR2 SVGAGI. CDR3 in amino acids: CDSSYRAGMSRETQYF. CDR3 bases: TGTGACAGCAGTTACCGGGCAGGGATGAGTAGGGAGACCCAGTACTTC.

This clonotype was counted between two and nine times. The rearrangement joins TRBV5-1 to TRBJ2-7; D could derive from TRBD1 or TRBD2 (5 bases each). The CDR3 is 17 amino acids. The V gene's germline CDR1 is SGHRS and CDR2 YFSETQ. V gave up 4 bases and J gave up 0 bases, with 20 bases separating them. CDR3 region: CASSPASGPGSSYEQYF. The CDR3, as DNA: TGCGCCAGCAGCCCCGCATCGGGGCCAGGAAGCTCCTACGAGCAGTACTTC.

The V and J genes are TRBV20-1 and TRBJ2-7; 7 nucleotides align to TRBD2. V lost 6 bases to trimming and J lost 4 bases; unmatched junction nucleotides: 12. Germline-derived CDR1 and CDR2 are DFQATT and SNEGSKA (reference sequence). The CDR3 is 14 residues long. CDR3 in amino acids: CSAQKGVAGYEQYF. CDR3 nucleotide sequence: TGCAGTGCCCAAAAGGGAGTAGCGGGTTACGAGCAGTACTTC.

This clonotype was counted a few times. V is TRBV28 and J is TRBJ2-7; TRBD1 matches 8 bases. This CDR3 has 13 amino acids. Looked up from germline, CDR1 is MDHEN and CDR2 is SYDVKM. The V and J ends lost 8 bases and 3 bases, in that order; junction bases with no gene match: 6. The CDR3 bases are TGTGCCAGCGGAGGACAGGGTGTCTACGAGCAGTACTTC. This sequence encodes CASGGQGVYEQYF. The entire variable domain, with the rest obtained from reference TRBV28 and TRBJ2-7, is as follows: DVKVTQSSRYLVKRTGEKVFLECVQDMDHENMFWYRQDPGLGLRLIYFSYDVKMKEKGDIPEGYSVSREKKERFSLILESASTNQTSMYLCASGGQGVYEQYFGPGTRLTVT.

V usage is TRBV28 and J usage is TRBJ2-5; 7 bases are shared with TRBD1. The CDR3 is 15 residues long. Germline V gives CDR1 MDHEN, CDR2 SYDVKM. V was pared by 8 bases and J by 9 bases, with 18 bases of the junction left unmatched. The CDR3 sequence: CASCLGTDFQEAQYF. CDR3 DNA: TGTGCCAGCTGTCTCGGGACAGACTTCCAGGAGGCCCAGTACTTC.

This sequence joins TRBV6-2 or TRBV6-3 and TRBJ2-5, with no clear D. The CDR3 consists of 13 residues. Trimming cost V 7 bases and J 1 base, with 10 bases left between them. Germline loops: CDR1 MNHEY, CDR2 SVGEGT. DNA of the CDR3: TGTGCCAGCACTTATCACGGCCAAGAGACCCAGTACTTC. Translated: CASTYHGQETQYF.

Notes on this clonotype: Mismatch with germline at one junction end may stem from a read error. The rearrangement uses TRBV20-1 and TRBJ2-3, with 12 bases fitting TRBD2. Germline V gene sequence: CDR1 DFQATT, CDR2 SNEGSKA (reference sequence). CDR3 length equals 15 residues. The CDR3 DNA follows: TGCAGTGCTCCATCGGGACTAGCGGGCACAGATATGCAGTATTTT. The encoded protein is CSAPSGLAGTDMQYF.

This clonotype was seen a handful of times. The chain has TRBV15 and TRBJ2-1; 9 bases match TRBD2. V dropped 5 bases and J dropped 6; count of bases not matched to a gene: 5. Germline V gene sequence: CDR1 LNHNV, CDR2 YYDKDF (reference sequence). The CDR3 length is 14 residues. The CDR3 is CATSALAGINEQFF. In DNA form, the CDR3 reads TGTGCCACCAGCGCGCTAGCGGGGATCAATGAGCAGTTCTTC.

This clonotype was found a few times. The rearrangement uses TRBV29-1 and TRBJ2-3, with 11 bases matching TRBD2. Unmatched junction bases numbered 6, after V lost 0 bases and J lost 4 bases. CDR1 and CDR2 (germline): SQVTM, ANQGSEA. The CDR3 runs 16 residues. The chain's CDR3 is CSVEDRLAGGPDTQYF. CDR3 bases: TGCAGCGTTGAAGATCGGCTAGCGGGAGGTCCAGATACGCAGTATTTT.

The chain links TRBV12-3 or TRBV12-4 to TRBJ1-4, with TRBD1 as a possible D gene (5 bases). CDR3 size: 12 residues. V was cut by 3 bases and J by 8 bases, with 7 bases left in between. The CDR3 coding sequence is TGTGCCAGCAGTTTTGAGGGGGAAAAACTGTTTTTT. It specifies CASSFEGEKLFF.

Points on this clonotype: One junction end disagrees with the germline gene, perhaps due to a read error. This chain links TRBV7-2 with TRBJ2-5; D remains ambiguous. The germline gives CDR1 SGHTA, CDR2 FQGNSA. The CDR3 extends over 15 amino acids. DNA for the CDR3: TGTGCCAGCAGATTAGATACTGGTCGTTTGGAGACCCAGTACTTC. Residues: CASRLDTGRLETQYF.

This chain connects TRBV20-1 to TRBJ2-5; D is possibly TRBD2 (6 bases). The CDR3 extends over 14 amino acids. V gave up 1 base and J gave up 11 bases, with 20 bases separating them. Germline CDR1 and CDR2: DFQATT and SNEGSKA (reference sequence). CDR3 sequence reads: CSARVGTSLCGQYF. DNA of the CDR3: TGCAGTGCTAGAGTCGGAACTAGCCTTTGCGGGCAGTACTTC.

This clonotype occurred once. This chain connects TRBV4-2 to TRBJ1-4; D gene unclear. The CDR3 loop spans 15 amino acids. CDR1 and CDR2 from the germline V gene are LGHNA and YNFKEQ. Trimming pared 3 bases from V and 6 bases from J, leaving 14 bases between. Written as DNA, the CDR3 is TGTGCCAGCAGCCAGGGTCCCCGCGGGGATGAAAAACTGTTTTTT. Translating it yields CASSQGPRGDEKLFF.